The 2 T cell receptor beta chains reported below all come from one sample, sequenced in a study of T cells in localized non-small cell lung cancer. Only in-frame clones appear in the TCRdb table, and some are missing; sequencing was by immunoSEQ multiplex PCR. The table includes tens of thousands of clones, approximately 80% detected once. The source was peripheral blood mononuclear cells, collected before any cancer treatment. The receptors shown here come from a man aged 35 to 69 with stage III lung adenocarcinoma.

This sequence joins TRBV7-2 and TRBJ1-1; D not resolved. Trimming shortened V by 1 base and J by 4 bases, and 13 bases separated the two germline ends. Germline V gene data show CDR1 as SGHTA and CDR2 as FQGNSA. CDR3 length: 15 residues. CDR3 in DNA: TGTGCCAGCAGCTTAGGGAGGAGCAGGCGCACTGAAGCTTTCTTT. This encodes CASSLGRSRRTEAFF.

The CDR3 spells CASSPRLAGATDTQYF. The CDR3 coding sequence is TGTGCCAGCAGCCCCAGACTAGCGGGGGCCACAGATACGCAGTATTTT. This sequence joins TRBV7-2 and TRBJ2-3; 12 bases fit TRBD2. This CDR3 is built from 16 residues. Looked up from germline, CDR1 is SGHTA and CDR2 is FQGNSA. The trim removed 5 bases at V and 2 bases at J, leaving 5 bases unmatched.